One and the same sample provided the 30 T cell receptor beta chains below, sequenced in a study of cytomegalovirus exposure and HLA in healthy donors. 13 Jbeta primers and 60 Vbeta primers were used for the PCR. The repertoire was sequenced with immunoSEQ multiplex PCR; TCRdb's copy has only in-frame clones and lacks some. The sample lists 150,000 to 200,000 clones, 65% to 90% occurring once. The sample taken for sequencing was PBMCs. These receptors came from a woman aged 45-60 years in good health and CMV-seronegative.

This clone was seen at least ten times. This chain joins TRBV7-2 and TRBJ1-1, with a weak D call TRBD1 (6 bases). The CDR3 totals 15 residues. Trimming removed 4 bases from V and 1 base from J, with 13 bases in between. CDR1 and CDR2 (germline): SGHTA, FQGNSA. The CDR3 DNA sequence: TGTGCCAGCAGCTCAAGGAACAGGGAGAACACTGAAGCTTTCTTT. It codes for CASSSRNRENTEAFF.

V gene TRBV7-9 combines with J gene TRBJ1-2; a weak D match, TRBD1 (6 bases). The CDR3 length is 13 residues. The germline CDR1 and CDR2 sequences are SEHNR and FQNEAQ (reference sequence). Trimming pared 1 base from V and 6 bases from J, leaving 9 bases between. CDR3 sequence reads: CASSLDRVHGYTF. For the CDR3, the DNA is TGTGCCAGCAGCTTAGACAGGGTCCATGGCTACACCTTC.

This clone was observed a single time. This chain connects TRBV10-3 to TRBJ2-1; 9 positions match TRBD2. Germline CDR1 and CDR2: ENHRY and SYGVKD. The CDR3 has 14 amino acids. The trim removed 7 bases at V and 5 bases at J, leaving 6 bases unmatched. Here the CDR3 DNA reads TGTGCCATCAAGCCTAGCGGGAATGACAATGAGCAGTTCTTC. Encoded protein: CAIKPSGNDNEQFF.

A note on this clone: Other DNA sequences of this sample code for an identical CDR3. V is TRBV5-1 and J is TRBJ2-3; a possible D gene is TRBD1 (6 bases). CDR1 SGHRS and CDR2 YFSETQ come from the germline V gene. Deletions cut 3 bases from V and 5 bases from J, with 7 bases between. The CDR3 is made up of 12 amino acids. This CDR3 is CASSSQGDTQYF. The CDR3 nucleotides are TGCGCCAGCAGCTCACAGGGAGATACGCAGTATTTT.

The V gene is TRBV10-3, the J gene TRBJ1-3, with D unresolved. V lost 2 bases and J 16 bases, leaving 18 bases between the germline ends. The CDR3 length is 13 residues. Germline CDR1 and CDR2: ENHRY and SYGVKD. CDR3: CAISETQSPVAYF. As DNA, the CDR3 is TGTGCCATCAGTGAGACCCAATCCCCAGTAGCTTATTTT.

V usage is TRBV5-4 and J usage is TRBJ2-7, with 7 bases that match TRBD2. The junction had 10 bases not matched to a gene; V was cut back by 4 bases and J by 0 bases. The CDR3 sequence is 16 residues long. CDR1 SGHNT and CDR2 YYREEE come from the germline V gene (reference sequence). CDR3: CASSGGGGTASYEQYF. The CDR3 coding sequence is TGTGCCAGCAGCGGGGGGGGTGGGACGGCCTCCTACGAGCAGTACTTC. The complete variable domain, with remaining parts taken from reference TRBV5-4 and TRBJ2-7, reads ETGVTQSPTHLIKTRGQQVTLRCSSQSGHNTVSWYQQALGQGPQFIFQYYREEENGRGNFPPRFSGLQFPNYSSELNVNALELDDSALYLCASSGGGGTASYEQYFGPGTRLTVT.

This clone was picked up one time. The chain uses TRBV6-1 and TRBJ1-1; D is uncertain. Trimming removed 3 bases at V and 1 base at J, with 12 bases between. Looked up from germline, CDR1 is MNHNS and CDR2 is SASEGT. CDR3 length: 15 residues. CDR3: CASSDFRSQNTEAFF. In nucleotides, the CDR3 is TGTGCCAGCAGTGACTTCAGATCACAGAACACTGAAGCTTTCTTT.

The CDR3 region is CASSQSLQAAEQYF. The CDR3 nucleotides read TGCGCCAGCAGCCAATCTTTACAGGCTGCCGAGCAGTACTTC. The rearrangement uses TRBV4-3 and TRBJ2-7, with TRBD1 as a possible D gene (5 bases). Per the germline V gene, CDR1 is LGHNA and CDR2 is YSLEER. The CDR3 is 14 residues long. V dropped 2 bases and J dropped 6 bases, with 14 bases sitting between them.

The chain employs TRBV4-2 and TRBJ2-2; D possibly corresponds to TRBD2 (5 bases). V lost 6 bases to trimming and J lost 1 base, with 12 bases between them. CDR1 and CDR2 (germline): LGHNA, YNFKEQ. This CDR3 is 15 amino acids long. The CDR3 is CASRGSGGNTGELFF. CDR3 bases: TGTGCCAGCAGGGGGAGTGGAGGGAACACCGGGGAGCTGTTTTTT.

This clone appeared once. The V call is TRBV7-8, the J call TRBJ2-7, with 8 positions matching TRBD2. The CDR3 has 15 residues. After removal of 4 bases from V and 6 bases from J, the junction contained 11 bases not matched to a gene. The germline V gene has CDR1 SGHVS and CDR2 FQNEAQ. Here the CDR3 reads CASSWRGSGVGEQYF. The CDR3 bases are TGTGCCAGCAGCTGGCGGGGTAGCGGGGTGGGCGAGCAGTACTTC.

The chain combines TRBV5-6 with TRBJ2-7; TRBD2 matches 7 bases. The CDR3 runs 15 residues. Trimming at V came to 4 bases and at J to 0 bases, leaving 7 bases not matched to a gene. Per germline, CDR1 SGHDT and CDR2 YYEEEE. The CDR3 coding sequence is TGTGCCAGCAGCGGGGGGGGACGGGACTCCTACGAGCAGTACTTC. Translation: CASSGGGRDSYEQYF.

This chain joins TRBV6-6 and TRBJ2-5; D is uncertain. The DNA end is a closer match to TRBJ2-7, so the J assignment may be wrong. The CDR3 length is 15 residues. Germline CDR1 reads MNHNY; CDR2 reads SVGAGI (reference sequence). The DNA of the CDR3 is TGTGCCAGCAGTTTCCCGTTGAGAATCGGTTCCGAGCAGTACTTC. Its protein is CASSFPLRIGSEQYF.

The V and J genes are TRBV28 and TRBJ2-7; TRBD2 aligns across 16 bases. The CDR3 is 16 amino acids. V lost 5 bases to trimming and J lost 4 bases; unmatched junction nucleotides: 5. CDR1 is MDHEN and CDR2 is SYDVKM in the germline V gene. CDR3 in amino acids: CASSLPGLAGGYEQYF. CDR3 sequence (DNA): TGTGCCAGCAGTCTACCGGGACTAGCGGGAGGGTACGAGCAGTACTTC.

The V and J genes are TRBV9 and TRBJ2-1; D gene uncertain. The CDR3 spans 13 residues. Germline CDR1 and CDR2: SGDLS and YYNGEE. Trimming took 0 bases from V and 6 from J, leaving 7 bases between them. This CDR3 is CASSVANTNEQFF. In nucleotides, the CDR3 is TGTGCCAGCAGCGTAGCTAATACCAATGAGCAGTTCTTC. Filled out from reference TRBV9 and TRBJ2-1, the complete variable domain reads DSGVTQTPKHLITATGQRVTLRCSPRSGDLSVYWYQQSLDQGLQFLIQYYNGEERAKGNILERFSAQQFPDLHSELNLSSLELGDSALYFCASSVANTNEQFFGPGTRLTVL.

In nucleotides, the CDR3 is TGCGCCAGCAGCTTGGTACCTGGGGGCAACACTGAAGCTTTCTTT. The encoded protein is CASSLVPGGNTEAFF. J is TRBJ1-1 and V is TRBV5-1, with D possibly matching TRBD1 (6 bases). The germline V and J ends were trimmed by 0 bases and 2 bases, with 11 bases remaining between them. Germline V gives CDR1 SGHRS, CDR2 YFSETQ. The CDR3 runs 15 residues.

This clone was recorded a few times. The J gene is TRBJ2-3, the V gene TRBV7-2; 7 bases agree with TRBD2. The ends lost 1 base at V and 9 bases at J; junction bases unmatched: 1. This CDR3 has 12 amino acids. The germline V gene encodes CDR1 SGHTA and CDR2 FQGNSA. CDR3 residues: CASSLETSTQYF. The CDR3 nucleotides read TGTGCCAGCAGCTTAGAGACTAGCACGCAGTATTTT.

V and J are TRBV5-4 and TRBJ2-7; D may be TRBD1 (5 bases). CDR1 is SGHNT, CDR2 YYREEE, per germline (reference sequence). V lost 2 bases to trimming and J lost 0 bases, with 15 bases between them. This CDR3 has 16 amino acids. The CDR3 reads CASSFGGARSSYEQYF. The CDR3 DNA follows: TGTGCCAGCAGCTTTGGTGGGGCGAGGTCCTCCTACGAGCAGTACTTC.

DNA of the CDR3: TGTGCCAGTAGTCCCGACAGGGCCGATACGCAGTATTTT. Translating gives CASSPDRADTQYF. The chain recombines TRBV19 with TRBJ2-3; 7 nucleotides agree with TRBD1. The CDR3 length is 13 residues. J gave up 6 bases and V 5 bases, and 5 bases lay outside the gene matches. Germline CDR1 and CDR2: LNHDA and SQIVND (reference sequence).

The chain has TRBV6-6 and TRBJ1-1, with D hard to call. V was cut by 6 bases and J by 2 bases, with 13 bases left in between. The length of the CDR3 is 14 residues. Germline V CDR1 and CDR2: MNHNY, SVGAGI (reference sequence). The chain's CDR3 is CASSLPTVNTEAFF. The CDR3, as DNA: TGTGCCAGCAGCCTCCCAACAGTAAACACTGAAGCTTTCTTT.

This clone occurred once. The V call is TRBV6-5, the J call TRBJ1-3; D is possibly TRBD1 (6 bases). Germline CDR1 MNHEY, CDR2 SVGAGI. V dropped 8 bases and J dropped 0 bases, with 14 bases sitting between them. The CDR3 is 15 residues long. In nucleotides, the CDR3 is TGTGCCAGCGAAAGACAGGACCTCTCTGGAAACACCATATATTTT. Protein: CASERQDLSGNTIYF.

The gene calls are TRBV18 and TRBJ2-3, with 8 bases that match TRBD1. CDR3 length equals 16 residues. Trimming cost V 6 bases and J 4 bases; bases outside gene matches: 12. Germline V gene sequence: CDR1 KGHSH, CDR2 LQKENI. CDR3 sequence reads: CASSQSQGAISDTQYF. The CDR3 nucleotides read TGTGCCAGCTCCCAAAGCCAGGGGGCGATATCAGATACGCAGTATTTT.

V gene TRBV28 combines with J gene TRBJ1-4, with a tentative D call TRBD1 (6 bases). CDR3 length: 12 residues. Germline CDR1 reads MDHEN; CDR2 reads SYDVKM. The V and J ends lost 8 bases and 8 bases respectively, with 12 bases between them. CDR3 DNA: TGTGCCAGCTGGGGGCTGGCGGAAAAACTGTTTTTT. Protein sequence: CASWGLAEKLFF.

V and J are TRBV5-1 and TRBJ1-1; 7 positions match TRBD1. Germline lookup yields CDR1 SGHRS and CDR2 YFSETQ. This CDR3 contains 15 residues. J was trimmed by 5 bases and V by 0 bases; bases with no gene match: 7. For the CDR3, the DNA is TGCGCCAGCAGCTTGGAGGCAGGGGGACGGACTGAAGCTTTCTTT. It yields the protein CASSLEAGGRTEAFF. Full variable domain (rest looked up from reference TRBV5-1 and TRBJ1-1): KAGVTQTPRYLIKTRGQQVTLSCSPISGHRSVSWYQQTPGQGLQFLFEYFSETQRNKGNFPGRFSGRQFSNSRSEMNVSTLELGDSALYLCASSLEAGGRTEAFFGQGTRLTVV.

This clone was recorded only once. The chain employs TRBV28 and TRBJ1-3, with D tentatively TRBD1 (6 bases). Between the trimmed V and J ends, which lost 10 bases and 1 base, there was a span of 11 bases. CDR1 and CDR2 (germline): MDHEN, SYDVKM. This CDR3 region has 13 residues. The CDR3 coding sequence is TGTGCCACCCAGGGGCTTTCTGGAAACACCATATATTTT. It specifies CATQGLSGNTIYF.

The chain recombines TRBV14 with TRBJ2-2, with 9 bases that match TRBD2. The CDR3 extends over 15 amino acids. The V segment lost 6 bases and the J segment 1 base; nucleotides outside the gene matches: 3. Germline CDR1 is SGHDN and CDR2 is FVKESK. The CDR3 region is CASRPSGMNTGELFF. The DNA of the CDR3 is TGTGCCAGCAGACCTAGCGGGATGAACACCGGGGAGCTGTTTTTT.

The chain employs TRBV11-3 and TRBJ2-7, with D tentatively TRBD2 (6 bases). Germline V CDR1 and CDR2: SGHNT, YENEEA. CDR3 length equals 15 residues. The V end lost 5 bases, the J end lost 0 bases, and 14 bases lay between the germline ends. The CDR3 DNA reads as TGTGCCAGCAGCCCCGGGAGCGGTTACTCCTACGAGCAGTACTTC. Translating gives CASSPGSGYSYEQYF.

This clone occurred once. The chain carries TRBV25-1 and TRBJ2-2; TRBD1 agrees at 10 bases. The CDR3 has 16 residues. Trimming cost V 4 bases and J 6 bases; bases outside gene matches: 8. Germline V gene lookup returns CDR1 MGHDK and CDR2 SYGVNS. Written as DNA, the CDR3 is TGTGCCAGCAGTGCAGCCGGGACAGGGGTACCCGGGGAGCTGTTTTTT. Its translation is CASSAAGTGVPGELFF.

The J gene is TRBJ2-7, the V gene TRBV14; TRBD2 aligns across 7 bases. V lost 4 bases, J lost 3 bases, and 9 bases stayed unmatched. CDR3 length: 15 amino acids. In germline, CDR1 is SGHDN, CDR2 FVKESK. CDR3 in DNA: TGTGCCAGCAGCCCCTCTAGCGGTCCACTCTACGAGCAGTACTTC. Encoded protein: CASSPSSGPLYEQYF.

The rearrangement joins TRBV18 to TRBJ1-1; TRBD1 is a possible D gene (5 bases). The germline CDR1 and CDR2 sequences are KGHSH and LQKENI. Trimming stripped 3 bases from V and 2 bases from J, with 10 bases between. This CDR3 is 14 amino acids long. DNA for the CDR3: TGTGCCAGCTCACCCCGAGGACAAAACACTGAAGCTTTCTTT. Its protein is CASSPRGQNTEAFF.

CDR3 sequence reads: CASSSWTDLDTDTQYF. DNA for the CDR3: TGTGCCAGCAGCTCCTGGACAGACTTGGACACAGATACGCAGTATTTT. This chain uses TRBV7-2 with TRBJ2-3; TRBD1 might be the D (6 bases). Germline CDR1 and CDR2: SGHTA and FQGNSA. The CDR3 has 16 amino acids. Trimming took off 4 bases at V and 2 bases at J, with 16 bases between the two ends.